This T cell receptor beta chain was recorded in a study of blood T cells in healthy people across ages (dated by TCRdb to 2014 to 2015). With respect to the entire study: In model experiments, template switching captured about one uniquely barcoded TCR beta cDNA molecule for every two T cells. Using deep sequencing normalized with unique cDNA molecular identifiers, the study measured how TCR beta repertoire diversity changes with age. The donors were divided into four age groups: young (average approximately 17 years), middle-aged (approximately 41), aged (62) and long-lived (82). Two additional independent replicas of 1 million unique cDNA reads from the same blood draw were analyzed for two donors (one aged 18 to 30 and one aged 80 or older). What the study reported, not specific to this receptor: Total diversity estimates from one million sequenced T cells were considered lower bounds and underestimates. The percentage of naive T cells measured by flow cytometry correlated strongly with observed TCR beta diversity. Compared with the aged group, the long-lived group had more naive CD4+ T cells, fewer expanded clones and increased TCR diversity, suggesting age selection. Because donor CMV infection status was unknown, age-related changes in expanded clonotypes were potentially confounded. As age increased, observed TCR beta diversity per million T cells dropped in a roughly linear way, and a significant reduction was already evident by age roughly 40. Conclusive comparison of naive and antigen-experienced compartments was prevented by the profiling of bulk unsorted PBMCs.

The receptor library was made with 5' RACE. The reads were generated on an Illumina HiSeq 2500. A second PCR of about 6 to 11 cycles was performed with a sample-barcoded 5' primer and a J-beta primer mix. A unique molecular identifier was introduced onto each TCR beta cDNA molecule by a template-switch 5' adaptor carrying 12 random nucleotides. Each sample yielded at least 2.5 million CDR3-containing paired-end reads. The Mint cDNA synthesis kit, primed by a TRBC-specific oligonucleotide, was used to synthesize first-strand cDNA from all RNA. Following uracil-DNA glycosylase treatment, all cDNA underwent a first 18-cycle PCR with the universal primers M1SS and BC2_uni_R. The original methods were these. For normalization, 1 million high-quality reads, each with a distinct molecular identifier, were randomly selected from each sample. Instead of being binned into consensus sequences, reads with shared molecular identifiers were discarded. MiTCR, run with a Q25 quality threshold and the strictest error-elimination algorithm, handled CDR3 identification, clonotype clustering and error correction. A nonparametric unseen species model with Euler transformation was used to estimate lower-bound total TCR beta diversity. TCRdb reworked the public reads: Q25 trimming with fastp, MiXCR clone assembly, productive beta chains retained. Merged by CDR3 protein, the rows form single entries marked with the most common genes and DNA. The V and J calls come from TCRdb's annotation, not from the publication. Across this sample there are some 1,000,000 distinct CDR3 sequences, with 25% seen only once. The ten largest clones represent around 0.75% of the sample.

The roughly 42 donors, aged roughly 6 to 95 years, were systemically healthy Caucasian individuals from Russia. Ten milliliters of peripheral blood were drawn from each donor into EDTA-treated Vacutainer tubes. Ficoll-Paque density-gradient centrifugation was used to isolate PBMCs, with at least 6.5 million per sample. Trizol reagent was used to extract total RNA from PBMCs, with at least 6 micrograms per sample. Naive CD45RAhigh/CD27high T cell percentages were measured by flow cytometry on a PBMC aliquot from every donor. The cysteine opens and the phenylalanine closes a CDR3 of 15 amino acids. The entry retains the CDR3 DNA only, 45 bases that are in frame from base 1. The junction shows trimming of 6 bases on V and 4 bases on J, and the gene matches do not reach 8 bases of it. Via the germline V gene, CDR1 is MDHEN and CDR2 SYDVKM. This clonotype showed up just a few times. The specificity of this receptor is unknown. Per-nucleotide qualities are absent, and no much larger clonotype sits a single base away.

This sample also belongs to another study, concerning T cells of mothers and their children. The second paper further reports: The donors were nine systemically healthy Caucasian individuals, made up of three mothers and their six children. cDNA synthesis used all of the extracted RNA, with 1.5 ug of RNA in each 15 ul reaction. In the second PCR, the M1S primer introduced both the sample barcodes and 2-4 random nucleotides. Over 8 million TCR beta CDR3 reads came from each mother, compared with millions of reads from each child. TCR recombination output is similarly shaped by thymic selection in related and unrelated pairs, with a minor effect exerted by inherited differences. Related mother-child pairs always showed normalized repertoire overlap that was slightly higher than in unrelated mother-child pairs, though the difference was never significant. With a sensitivity of about 100 clones per million clonotypes, no persistent microchimeric T cell clones were detected. To look for features that set related mother-child pairs apart from unrelated individuals, the researchers ran deep NGS to compare the TCR beta repertoires of mothers and children. The mean age was about 37 +/- 4 years for the mothers and roughly 10 +/- 4 years for the children. After adapters were ligated using NEBNext reagents, the libraries underwent 100+100 nt paired-end sequencing on an Illumina HiSeq 2000. To prevent cross-contamination, the mother and child libraries were prepared one month apart and sequenced in separate runs. For each donor, between about 450,000 and 2,300,000 distinct TCR beta clonotypes were identified. Naive TCR beta clonotypes were estimated from low-frequency clonotypes matched to each donor's FACS-determined naive share, without sorting.

The rearranged chain carries TRBV28 and TRBJ1-4; 7 bases in the junction line up with TRBD1. This sequence was found in a girl aged 2-10 years in good health. Sequenced input: blood. The CDR3 sequence is CASRRPGGGNEKLFF. The sequenced DNA: TGTGCCAGCAGAAGGCCAGGGGGAGGTAATGAAAAACTGTTTTTT.